One T cell receptor beta chain is described in this entry. Sequencing used immunoSEQ multiplex PCR; TCRdb keeps in-frame clones, though not all of them. Among approximately 10,000 clones, around 90% were seen once, and the ten largest hold approximately 4.3%. The sample comes from a study of blood T cell repertoires in COVID-19. V dropped 0 bases and J dropped 1 base, with 7 bases sitting between them. Germline V gives CDR1 LGHNA, CDR2 YNFKEQ. The CDR3 sequence is 15 residues long. Input material: peripheral blood. The origin of this receptor is a human donor in a cohort sampled during active COVID-19. This rearrangement joins TRBV4-2 to TRBJ1-3; possible D gene TRBD1, 5 bases. CDR3 sequence (DNA): TGTGCCAGCAGCCAAGAAAGGGGTTCTGGAAACACCATATATTTT. It yields the protein CASSQERGSGNTIYF.